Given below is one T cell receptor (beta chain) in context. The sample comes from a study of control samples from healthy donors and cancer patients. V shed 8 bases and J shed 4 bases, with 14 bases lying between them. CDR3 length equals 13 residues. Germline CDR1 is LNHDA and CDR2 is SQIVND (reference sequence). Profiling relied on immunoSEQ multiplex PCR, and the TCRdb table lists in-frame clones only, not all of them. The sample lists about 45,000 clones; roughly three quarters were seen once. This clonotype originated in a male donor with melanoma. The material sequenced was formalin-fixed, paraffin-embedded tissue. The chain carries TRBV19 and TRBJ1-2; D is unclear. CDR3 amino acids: CASRSGGVYGYTF. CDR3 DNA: TGTGCCAGTCGTAGCGGAGGAGTCTATGGCTACACCTTC.